The 29 T cell receptor beta chains reported below all come from one sample, sequenced in a study of cytomegalovirus exposure and HLA in healthy donors. The repertoire was sequenced with immunoSEQ multiplex PCR; TCRdb's copy has only in-frame clones and lacks some. The table shows roughly 120,000 clones, with about 90% occurring only once. The sequenced sample consisted of PBMCs. The receptor source for this set is a man aged 25 to 40 in good health and CMV-seronegative.

The J gene is TRBJ1-5, the V gene TRBV19, with a possible D match to TRBD1 (5 bases). From germline, CDR1 is LNHDA and CDR2 SQIVND (reference sequence). There are 15 residues in the CDR3. Trimming stripped 5 bases from V and 6 bases from J, with 17 bases between. The CDR3 DNA sequence: TGTGCCAGTAGTCCTGGACAATGGTCGGGTCAGCCCCAGCATTTT. It translates to CASSPGQWSGQPQHF.

This rearrangement joins TRBV6-5 to TRBJ1-3; 7 bases fit TRBD1. Germline V gives CDR1 MNHEY, CDR2 SVGAGI. The CDR3 length is 13 residues. V was clipped by 5 bases and J by 9 bases; unmatched bases: 7. DNA of the CDR3: TGTGCCAGCAGTATCGGGACAGTTGGCACCATATATTTT. It is translated as CASSIGTVGTIYF.

The J gene is TRBJ1-2, the V gene TRBV9; D is unresolved. Germline-derived CDR1 and CDR2 are SGDLS and YYNGEE. The CDR3 sequence is 13 residues long. The V end lost 2 bases, the J end lost 1 base, and 6 bases lay between the germline ends. CDR3 nucleotide sequence: TGTGCCAGCAGCGTGAGCCTTAACTATGGCTACACCTTC. Translating gives CASSVSLNYGYTF. Full variable domain (rest looked up from reference TRBV9 and TRBJ1-2): DSGVTQTPKHLITATGQRVTLRCSPRSGDLSVYWYQQSLDQGLQFLIQYYNGEERAKGNILERFSAQQFPDLHSELNLSSLELGDSALYFCASSVSLNYGYTFGSGTRLTVV.

Note on this clone: This clone may be a read error of a much larger clone one base away. The chain has TRBV6-1 and TRBJ2-1; 11 bases match TRBD1. Germline V gene sequence: CDR1 MNHNS, CDR2 SASEGT. V lost 4 bases and J lost 6; bases outside the gene matches: 5. The CDR3 runs to 15 residues. Here the CDR3 reads CASSVAGTGGNEQFF. The CDR3 bases are TGTGCCAGCAGTGTAGCCGGGACAGGGGGCAATGAGCAGTTCTTC.

The chain combines TRBV7-2 with TRBJ2-5; D perhaps matches TRBD1 (5 bases). The CDR3 contains 16 residues. The germline V gene encodes CDR1 SGHTA and CDR2 FQGNSA. Between the trimmed V and J ends, which lost 1 base and 5 bases, there was a span of 17 bases. The CDR3 DNA reads TGTGCCAGCAGCTTAGGCGATATGGGTTACAGGGAGACCCAGTACTTC. Residues: CASSLGDMGYRETQYF.

The chain is built from TRBV29-1 and TRBJ2-7; maybe TRBD1 (6 bases). Trimming took off 3 bases at V and 2 bases at J, with 17 bases between the two ends. Per the germline V gene, CDR1 is SQVTM and CDR2 is ANQGSEA. The CDR3 is 15 amino acids. The CDR3 spells CSVEVRGGRPYEQYF. As DNA, the CDR3 is TGCAGCGTTGAGGTGAGAGGGGGTCGCCCCTACGAGCAGTACTTC.

The V gene is TRBV25-1, the J gene TRBJ2-7; 11 nucleotides agree with TRBD1. The CDR3 totals 14 residues. CDR1 and CDR2 (germline): MGHDK, SYGVNS. The ends lost 6 bases at V and 4 bases at J; junction bases unmatched: 5. CDR3 region: CASSPGQGVYEQYF. The DNA of the CDR3 is TGTGCCAGCAGCCCGGGACAGGGGGTTTACGAGCAGTACTTC.

The gene calls are TRBV28 and TRBJ1-1; D is unresolved. CDR1 and CDR2 (germline): MDHEN, SYDVKM. Trimming left V 6 bases short and J 3 bases short, with 14 bases between. CDR3 length: 14 residues. CDR3 residues: CASRRPSEDTEAFF. The CDR3 DNA reads TGTGCCAGCAGGAGACCCTCTGAGGACACTGAAGCTTTCTTT.

CDR3 loop: CASSLVIRSPGKAFF. The CDR3 nucleotides are TGTGCCAGCAGCTTAGTTATCCGGTCGCCAGGGAAAGCTTTCTTT. V usage is TRBV7-2 and J usage is TRBJ1-1; the D gene is possibly TRBD1 (5 bases). Germline loops: CDR1 SGHTA, CDR2 FQGNSA. Trimming removed 1 base at V and 9 bases at J, with 18 bases between. The CDR3 is made up of 15 amino acids.

The gene calls are TRBV7-9 and TRBJ2-3, with D possibly TRBD2 on 6 matching bases. The CDR3 consists of 16 residues. Germline CDR1 reads SEHNR; CDR2 reads FQNEAQ (reference sequence). Trimming stripped 2 bases from V and 8 bases from J, with 20 bases between. The CDR3 loop is CASSLSPGGRAATQYF. CDR3 DNA: TGTGCCAGCAGCTTATCCCCCGGGGGACGAGCAGCTACGCAGTATTTT.

The chain joins TRBV19 to TRBJ2-7; D is ambiguous. V lost 3 bases, J lost 0 bases, and 6 bases lay in between. Germline V gives CDR1 LNHDA, CDR2 SQIVND (reference sequence). The CDR3 contains 13 residues. CDR3 in DNA: TGTGCCAGTAGTATTCAGTTCTCCTACGAGCAGTACTTC. This codes for CASSIQFSYEQYF.

V and J are TRBV6-1 and TRBJ2-2; a weak D match, TRBD2 (5 bases). The germline V and J ends were trimmed by 4 bases and 2 bases, with 11 bases remaining between them. Germline values: CDR1 MNHNS, CDR2 SASEGT. CDR3 length: 15 amino acids. The CDR3: CASSAGDLNTGELFF. DNA for the CDR3: TGTGCCAGCAGTGCCGGGGATCTTAACACCGGGGAGCTGTTTTTT.

This clone was seen only a few times. V usage is TRBV10-1 and J usage is TRBJ2-2; D might be TRBD1 (6 bases). The CDR3 length is 15 residues. CDR1 is WNHNN and CDR2 is SYGVQD in the germline V gene (reference sequence). Trimming left V 6 bases short and J 0 bases short, with 11 bases between. The CDR3, as DNA: TGCGCCAGCAGCCTGGACAGCGCGAACACCGGGGAGCTGTTTTTT. It yields the protein CASSLDSANTGELFF.

The chain has TRBV11-2 and TRBJ1-1, with TRBD1 matching 7 bases. CDR3 length: 16 residues. The V and J ends lost 2 bases and 2 bases, in that order; junction bases with no gene match: 8. From germline, CDR1 is SGHAT and CDR2 FQNNGV. CDR3 region: CASSLRKGASNTEAFF. DNA for the CDR3: TGTGCCAGCAGCTTACGAAAGGGGGCGAGTAACACTGAAGCTTTCTTT.

The rearrangement uses TRBV27 and TRBJ1-2; D is possibly TRBD1 (5 bases). The CDR3 runs to 15 residues. Germline CDR1 MNHEY, CDR2 SMNVEV (reference sequence). With 8 bases removed from V and 0 bases from J, the gap between germline ends came to 16 bases. The DNA for the CDR3 is TGTGCCAGCTCCGATTCCGGGGGAGCTAACTATGGCTACACCTTC. Amino acids: CASSDSGGANYGYTF.

This chain uses TRBV6-1 with TRBJ1-6; D is undetermined. Germline CDR1 MNHNS, CDR2 SASEGT. V was shortened by 1 base and J by 0 bases, with 7 bases between the two germline ends. The CDR3 loop spans 16 amino acids. The CDR3 DNA reads as TGTGCCAGCAGTGAAGTGGGGAGCTCCTATAATTCACCCCTCCACTTT. It encodes CASSEVGSSYNSPLHF.

This CDR3 is CSVESGQRALYGYTF. The CDR3 DNA reads TGCAGCGTTGAGAGTGGACAGAGGGCTCTCTATGGCTACACCTTC. The chain carries TRBV29-1 and TRBJ1-2; possibly TRBD1 for D (6 bases). Looked up from germline, CDR1 is SQVTM and CDR2 is ANQGSEA. V shed 3 bases and J shed 4 bases, with 18 bases lying between them. This CDR3 region has 15 residues.

This clone was seen more than once but under ten times. The genes are TRBV6-1 and TRBJ1-6, with TRBD1 matching 7 bases. Germline CDR1 and CDR2: MNHNS and SASEGT. With 3 bases clipped from V and 9 bases from J, the junction kept 2 bases outside the gene matches. The CDR3 totals 13 residues. CDR3 in amino acids: CASSETGLSPLHF. CDR3 DNA: TGTGCCAGCAGTGAGACAGGGCTTTCACCCCTCCACTTT.

The chain employs TRBV21-1 and TRBJ1-2; the table's D call, TRBD1, has no DNA check behind it. TRBV21-1 is an annotated pseudogene. There are 16 residues in the CDR3. CDR3 DNA: TGTGCCAGCAGCAAAGGGTTGACAGGGGGCGACTATGGCTACACCTTC. Translation gives CASSKGLTGGDYGYTF.

This chain connects TRBV18 to TRBJ1-4; unclear D gene. Germline-derived CDR1 and CDR2 are KGHSH and LQKENI. This CDR3 is built from 15 residues. Trimming left V 1 base short and J 4 bases short, with 10 bases between. The CDR3 nucleotides read TGTGCCAGCTCACCACGTACAGACCGTAATGAAAAACTGTTTTTT. Translating it yields CASSPRTDRNEKLFF.

Remarks on this clone: Distinct nucleotide sequences in the sample also encode this CDR3. The chain recombines TRBV6-1 with TRBJ1-5; possibly TRBD1 for D (5 bases). The CDR3 extends over 14 amino acids. V was clipped by 3 bases and J by 0 bases, with 6 bases between them. Germline V CDR1 and CDR2: MNHNS, SASEGT. CDR3 sequence reads: CASSDRDSNQPQHF. The CDR3 DNA reads as TGTGCCAGCAGTGACAGGGATAGCAATCAGCCCCAGCATTTT.

The chain combines TRBV7-9 with TRBJ1-5, with 9 bases fitting TRBD1. Germline lookup yields CDR1 SEHNR and CDR2 FQNEAQ (reference sequence). V gave up 1 base and J gave up 1 base; unmatched junction bases: 2. This CDR3 region has 16 residues. The CDR3 spells CASSLVGTGSNQPQHF. The DNA of the CDR3 is TGTGCCAGCAGCTTAGTAGGGACAGGGAGCAATCAGCCCCAGCATTTT. Supplemented by reference TRBV7-9 and TRBJ1-5, the full variable domain reads DTGVSQNPRHKITKRGQNVTFRCDPISEHNRLYWYRQTLGQGPEFLTYFQNEAQLEKSRLLSDRFSAERPKGSFSTLEIQRTEQGDSAMYLCASSLVGTGSNQPQHFGDGTRLSIL.

The genes are TRBV4-2 and TRBJ2-6; D remains ambiguous. The germline gives CDR1 LGHNA, CDR2 YNFKEQ. There are 16 residues in the CDR3. The V and J ends lost 4 bases and 0 bases respectively, with 10 bases between them. Written as DNA, the CDR3 is TGTGCCAGCAGCCTAACCCAGGACTCTGGGGCCAACGTCCTGACTTTC. It encodes CASSLTQDSGANVLTF.

This clone showed up just once. The chain uses TRBV5-6 and TRBJ2-5, with D tentatively TRBD2 (5 bases). Trimming removed 7 bases from V and 11 bases from J, with 24 bases in between. The CDR3 length is 14 residues. Looked up from germline, CDR1 is SGHDT and CDR2 is YYEEEE. Here the CDR3 reads CASSALLTSGEQYF. The CDR3 DNA reads as TGTGCCAGCTCGGCCCTCCTAACTAGTGGGGAGCAGTACTTC.

V and J are TRBV5-1 and TRBJ2-7; a weak D match, TRBD1 (6 bases). This CDR3 spans 16 amino acids. V shed 0 bases and J shed 2 bases, with 15 bases lying between them. Germline assignment: CDR1 SGHRS and CDR2 YFSETQ. CDR3 sequence reads: CASSLGLQGGTYEQYF. The CDR3 nucleotides read TGCGCCAGCAGCTTGGGATTACAGGGTGGCACCTACGAGCAGTACTTC. Variable domain in full (rest from reference TRBV5-1 and TRBJ2-7): KAGVTQTPRYLIKTRGQQVTLSCSPISGHRSVSWYQQTPGQGLQFLFEYFSETQRNKGNFPGRFSGRQFSNSRSEMNVSTLELGDSALYLCASSLGLQGGTYEQYFGPGTRLTVT.

This rearrangement joins TRBV4-1 to TRBJ1-5; D remains ambiguous. Between the trimmed V and J ends, which lost 2 bases and 6 bases, there was a span of 11 bases. This CDR3 contains 14 residues. CDR1 MGHRA and CDR2 YSYEKL come from the germline V gene. The CDR3 loop is CASSQFRGVQPQHF. As DNA, the CDR3 is TGCGCCAGCAGCCAATTCCGGGGTGTTCAGCCCCAGCATTTT.

V usage is TRBV4-3 and J usage is TRBJ1-5, with D uncertain. Trimming took 1 base from V and 9 from J, leaving 10 bases between them. From germline, CDR1 is LGHNA and CDR2 YSLEER. The CDR3 extends over 13 amino acids. In DNA, the CDR3 is TGCGCCAGCAGCCAAGCTGCAGGTGGGCCCCAGCATTTT. Protein sequence: CASSQAAGGPQHF.

The V and J genes are TRBV7-3 and TRBJ2-7, with 7 bases identical to TRBD2. The J segment lost 3 bases and the V segment lost 5 bases, leaving 4 bases of the junction unmatched. Germline V gene lookup returns CDR1 SGHTA and CDR2 FQGTGA. The CDR3 has 13 residues. Here the CDR3 reads CASSPGGGYEQYF. DNA for the CDR3: TGTGCCAGCAGCCCCGGCGGGGGCTACGAGCAGTACTTC.

The chain employs TRBV7-9 and TRBJ1-2; the match to TRBD1 covers 9 bases. The junction had 11 bases not matched to a gene; V was cut back by 1 base and J by 2 bases. From germline, CDR1 is SEHNR and CDR2 FQNEAQ (reference sequence). The CDR3 has 18 residues. CDR3 sequence (DNA): TGTGCCAGCAGCTTAGTATACAGGGGGCGCAGGGGAAACTATGGCTACACCTTC. It codes for CASSLVYRGRRGNYGYTF.